These 11 T cell receptor beta chains originate from one sample sequenced in a study of T cell responses to AZD1222 COVID-19 vaccine. Sequencing used immunoSEQ multiplex PCR; TCRdb keeps in-frame clones, though not all of them. Of roughly 120,000 clones listed, about 90% are singletons. This sample comprised peripheral blood, obtained on day 0 of AZD1222 vaccination. All receptors derive from an adult in good health.

The chain has TRBV30 and TRBJ2-5; 9 positions agree with TRBD1. The germline V gene has CDR1 GTSNPN and CDR2 SVGIG (reference sequence). This CDR3 is built from 14 residues. The V gene end was trimmed by 5 bases and the J gene end by 4 bases; junction bases not matched to a gene: 8. For the CDR3, the DNA is TGTGCCTGGGGGGGAACAGGGGGCGGAGAGACCCAGTACTTC. Its protein is CAWGGTGGGETQYF.

The chain has TRBV2 and TRBJ1-5; TRBD1 might be the D (5 bases). Germline CDR1 SNHLY, CDR2 FYNNEI. Trimming took off 7 bases at V and 6 bases at J, with 13 bases between the two ends. This CDR3 has 13 residues. The CDR3 protein is CASNVQGGQPQHF. The CDR3 region has the DNA TGTGCCAGCAACGTCCAGGGAGGTCAGCCCCAGCATTTT.

This clone was seen only once. The chain carries TRBV2 and TRBJ2-7, with TRBD1 matching 7 bases. The germline CDR1 and CDR2 sequences are SNHLY and FYNNEI. The trim removed 6 bases at V and 6 bases at J, leaving 5 bases unmatched. The CDR3 is 12 residues long. Written as DNA, the CDR3 is TGTGCCAGCAGGCTGTCAGGGGGCGAGCAGTACTTC. Translation: CASRLSGGEQYF.

There are a few counts of this clone. The chain carries TRBV6-6 and TRBJ1-3, with 7 positions matching TRBD1. Germline V gene data show CDR1 as MNHNY and CDR2 as SVGAGI (reference sequence). The J segment lost 4 bases and the V segment lost 4 bases, leaving 4 bases of the junction unmatched. The CDR3 has 14 amino acids. The CDR3 coding sequence is TGTGCCAGCAGTTCCCCGGGACAGGGAAACACCATATATTTT. Its protein is CASSSPGQGNTIYF.

V is TRBV19 and J is TRBJ1-1, with D perhaps TRBD1 (5 bases). Germline CDR1 and CDR2: LNHDA and SQIVND (reference sequence). V lost 2 bases and J lost 0, with 16 bases in between. The CDR3 has 17 amino acids. The CDR3 DNA sequence: TGTGCCAGTAGTATACGGGGGGGATCCCCACTGAACACTGAAGCTTTCTTT. This sequence encodes CASSIRGGSPLNTEAFF.

This rearrangement joins TRBV7-9 to TRBJ2-1; 8 bases line up with TRBD1. The V segment lost 1 base and the J segment 0 bases; nucleotides outside the gene matches: 5. Germline-derived CDR1 and CDR2 are SEHNR and FQNEAQ (reference sequence). The CDR3 covers 17 residues. The CDR3 loop is CASSLGRTGSSYNEQFF. CDR3 nucleotide sequence: TGTGCCAGCAGCTTAGGACGGACAGGGAGCTCCTACAATGAGCAGTTCTTC.

The genes are TRBV20-1 and TRBJ1-1; no definite D call. V dropped 6 bases and J dropped 3 bases, with 8 bases sitting between them. Germline CDR1 and CDR2: DFQATT and SNEGSKA (reference sequence). The CDR3 spans 11 residues. In DNA form, the CDR3 reads TGCAGTGCCCAACGTGACACTGAAGCTTTCTTT. Translated, it gives CSAQRDTEAFF.

The V call is TRBV7-2, the J call TRBJ2-2; possibly TRBD2 for D (5 bases). Germline V lookup: CDR1 SGHTA, CDR2 FQGNSA. Deletions cut 3 bases from V and 5 bases from J, with 7 bases between. The CDR3 consists of 13 residues. The CDR3 region is CASSFRRTGELFF. The CDR3, as DNA: TGTGCCAGCAGCTTTAGGAGGACCGGGGAGCTGTTTTTT.

The sample holds a few counts of this clone. The V and J genes are TRBV5-1 and TRBJ2-2, with a possible D match to TRBD2 (6 bases). The germline gives CDR1 SGHRS, CDR2 YFSETQ. This CDR3 has 16 residues. V was trimmed by 1 base and J by 6 bases, leaving 16 bases between them. The chain's CDR3 is CASSLFVGRGSGELFF. CDR3 DNA sequence: TGCGCCAGCAGCTTGTTCGTCGGGAGAGGGTCCGGGGAGCTGTTTTTT.

The V gene is TRBV3-1 (or the pseudogene TRBV3-2), the J gene TRBJ2-1; no definite D call. This CDR3 region has 14 residues. Trimming took 0 bases from V and 2 from J, leaving 5 bases between them. Germline CDR1 is LGHDT and CDR2 is YNNKEL (reference sequence). CDR3 nucleotides: TGTGCCAGCAGCCAAGATTTCACCTACAATGAGCAGTTCTTC. Amino acids: CASSQDFTYNEQFF.

This clone was seen only a few times. This chain links TRBV6-5 with TRBJ2-7; TRBD1 agrees at 7 bases. Unmatched junction bases numbered 8, after V lost 9 bases and J lost 6 bases. The CDR3 spans 12 residues. Germline values: CDR1 MNHEY, CDR2 SVGAGI. This chain's CDR3 is CASHTGDAEQYF. The CDR3 nucleotides read TGTGCCAGTCATACAGGGGACGCCGAGCAGTACTTC.